A selection of T cell receptor beta chains follows, all from one sample in a study of cytomegalovirus exposure and HLA in healthy donors. Assay used: immunoSEQ multiplex PCR; TCRdb lists only in-frame clones, some missing. The sample consists of about 110,000 clones, 70% to 90% of them appearing once. The specimen was PBMCs. The source is a man in his forties in good health and CMV-seronegative. Each CDR3 is given with its conserved first and last residue. A D gene is named only where the DNA matches it firmly. The size field is filled for only some rows; it gives once, few, many or a size class.

v_gene	j_gene	abundance	d_gene	CDR3aa	CDR3nt
TRBV5-1	TRBJ1-2	-	TRBD1	CASSLDRTGDGYTF	TGCGCCAGCAGCTTGGATAGGACAGGGGATGGCTACACCTTC
TRBV5-1	TRBJ1-6	-	-	CASSLEGRGNYNSPLHF	TGCGCCAGCAGCTTGGAGGGAAGGGGAAACTATAATTCACCCCTCCACTTT
TRBV30	TRBJ1-4	-	TRBD1	CAWRPGQGKRTNEKLFF	TGTGCCTGGAGACCGGGACAGGGGAAGAGGACTAATGAAAAACTGTTTTTT
TRBV12-2	TRBJ1-4	-	-	CASRLSATRVNEKLFF	TGTGCAAGTCGCTTGTCCGCAACTAGGGTCAATGAAAAACTGTTTTTT
TRBV30	TRBJ1-3	-	TRBD1	CAWSRDRGRRAGNTIYF	TGTGCCTGGAGTCGGGACAGGGGGCGAAGGGCTGGAAACACCATATATTTT
TRBV7-9	TRBJ2-5	once	TRBD1	CASSPTDREVETQYF	TGTGCCAGCAGCCCCACGGACAGGGAAGTAGAGACCCAGTACTTC
TRBV6-4	TRBJ2-7	few	-	CASSQDSRGPYEQYF	TGTGCCAGCAGTCAAGACTCCCGAGGTCCCTACGAGCAGTACTTC
TRBV4-3	TRBJ2-7	-	TRBD1	CASSQLQGAYEQYF	TGCGCCAGCAGCCAACTACAGGGGGCTTACGAGCAGTACTTC
TRBV6-1	TRBJ2-7	-	TRBD1	CASSAPGQGSFYEQYF	TGTGCCAGCAGTGCTCCGGGACAGGGTAGCTTCTACGAGCAGTACTTC
TRBV15	TRBJ2-7	-	TRBD2	CATSRVQSGGAYEQYF	TGTGCCACCAGCAGAGTTCAATCCGGGGGGGCATATGAGCAGTACTTC
TRBV29-1	TRBJ1-4	-	-	CSVLGARGDNEKLFF	TGCAGCGTTTTGGGCGCCCGGGGGGATAATGAAAAACTGTTTTTT